The 18 T cell receptor beta chains given below trace back to one sample, sequenced in a study of cytomegalovirus exposure and HLA in healthy donors. Amplification used 60 Vbeta primers and 13 Jbeta primers. The repertoire was sequenced with immunoSEQ multiplex PCR; TCRdb's copy has only in-frame clones and lacks some. The top ten hold 8.5% to 12% of the sample, which has under 110,000 clones, 65% to 80% seen once. Sequenced input: PBMCs. The origin of the receptors is a man aged 45-60 years in good health and CMV-seronegative.

This clone occurred a few times. V and J are TRBV27 and TRBJ1-1; 10 bases fit TRBD1. The CDR3 is 14 amino acids. The germline V gene encodes CDR1 MNHEY and CDR2 SMNVEV (reference sequence). With V trimmed by 7 bases and J by 5 bases, 7 bases remained unmatched. CDR3 sequence: CASNLDRGGTEAFF. CDR3 sequence (DNA): TGTGCCAGCAACCTGGACAGGGGGGGAACTGAAGCTTTCTTT.

The V and J genes are TRBV19 and TRBJ1-1, with TRBD1 matching over 9 bases. Germline V gene lookup returns CDR1 LNHDA and CDR2 SQIVND (reference sequence). The CDR3 loop spans 14 amino acids. J lost 4 bases, V lost 4 bases, and 4 bases had no gene match. The CDR3 region has the DNA TGTGCCAGTAGTACTACAGGGGGCGGCACTGAAGCTTTCTTT. Its protein is CASSTTGGGTEAFF.

The chain carries TRBV15 and TRBJ2-2, with a tentative D call TRBD2 (5 bases). Trimming removed 8 bases from V and 1 base from J, with 8 bases in between. CDR1 is LNHNV, CDR2 YYDKDF, per germline (reference sequence). The CDR3 contains 13 residues. CDR3 protein: CATGEMNTGELFF. Written as DNA, the CDR3 is TGTGCCACCGGGGAGATGAACACCGGGGAGCTGTTTTTT.

The chain joins TRBV11-3 to TRBJ2-1; weak D call: TRBD1 (6 bases). The length of the CDR3 is 15 residues. V was shortened by 5 bases and J by 7 bases, with 18 bases between the two germline ends. Germline V gene sequence: CDR1 SGHNT, CDR2 YENEEA. As DNA, the CDR3 is TGTGCCAGCAGCCTCGGACAGACAACTAAAAATGAGCAGTTCTTC. Translation: CASSLGQTTKNEQFF.

The rearrangement joins TRBV27 to TRBJ2-7; TRBD2 aligns across 7 bases. This CDR3 is built from 18 residues. CDR1 MNHEY and CDR2 SMNVEV come from the germline V gene (reference sequence). The junction had 11 bases not matched to a gene; V was cut back by 0 bases and J by 0 bases. CDR3 nucleotides: TGTGCCAGCAGTTTATCGGGCTCGGGGGGACCAAGCTCCTACGAGCAGTACTTC. Translated: CASSLSGSGGPSSYEQYF.

This clone came up once. The V gene is TRBV7-9, the J gene TRBJ2-1; D unclear. The germline CDR1 and CDR2 sequences are SEHNR and FQNEAQ (reference sequence). Trimming shortened V by 1 base and J by 1 base, and 11 bases separated the two germline ends. The CDR3 has 16 amino acids. Here the CDR3 DNA reads TGTGCCAGCAGCTTAGGGGCAGGCCGGTCCTACAATGAGCAGTTCTTC. Protein sequence: CASSLGAGRSYNEQFF.

This chain uses TRBV6-5 with TRBJ2-1, with 11 bases identical to TRBD2. This CDR3 is 16 amino acids long. CDR1 is MNHEY and CDR2 is SVGAGI in the germline V gene. Germline trimming cut 2 bases from V and 7 bases from J; bases unmatched to any gene: 7. This CDR3 reads CASSYTISGRVNEQFF. CDR3 coding DNA: TGTGCCAGCAGTTACACAATTAGCGGGAGGGTAAATGAGCAGTTCTTC.

J is TRBJ1-5 and V is TRBV28, with 8 bases aligning to TRBD1. The germline gives CDR1 MDHEN, CDR2 SYDVKM. The ends lost 3 bases at V and 4 bases at J; junction bases unmatched: 8. This CDR3 is built from 16 residues. The DNA for the CDR3 is TGTGCCAGCAGTTTCCCATCCCGGACAGGGAATCAGCCCCAGCATTTT. It is translated as CASSFPSRTGNQPQHF.

The chain recombines TRBV11-2 with TRBJ1-2; D gene ambiguous. Trimming pared 1 base from V and 8 bases from J, leaving 20 bases between. Germline CDR1 SGHAT, CDR2 FQNNGV. The CDR3 sequence is 16 residues long. In nucleotides, the CDR3 is TGTGCCAGCAGCTTAGCGGTGGGTGGAGGGATCGGCGGCTACACCTTC. Translated: CASSLAVGGGIGGYTF.

This clone has more than one count but fewer than ten. The V gene is TRBV19, the J gene TRBJ2-7; 7 bases are shared with TRBD1. The CDR3 runs 13 residues. Trimming at V came to 3 bases and at J to 3 bases, leaving 2 bases not matched to a gene. Germline V gene lookup returns CDR1 LNHDA and CDR2 SQIVND (reference sequence). CDR3 protein: CASSIGQDYEQYF. The CDR3 DNA sequence: TGTGCCAGTAGTATTGGACAGGACTACGAGCAGTACTTC.

V and J are TRBV11-2 and TRBJ2-1, with D maybe TRBD1 (5 bases). From germline, CDR1 is SGHAT and CDR2 FQNNGV. V shed 1 base and J shed 7 bases, with 11 bases lying between them. The CDR3 is 14 amino acids. DNA of the CDR3: TGTGCCAGCAGCTTAGGGGGCAGGGAAAATGAGCAGTTCTTC. Translating gives CASSLGGRENEQFF.

This chain links TRBV9 with TRBJ2-2; D is undetermined. Germline V gene lookup returns CDR1 SGDLS and CDR2 YYNGEE. CDR3 length: 17 residues. Trimming took 0 bases from V and 1 from J, leaving 13 bases between them. The CDR3 bases are TGTGCCAGCAGCGTAGAACTGCGAATCGAGAACACCGGGGAGCTGTTTTTT. Its protein product is CASSVELRIENTGELFF.

Note on this clone: Other DNA sequences in this sample translate to the same CDR3. The chain employs TRBV7-3 and TRBJ2-3; 9 nucleotides agree with TRBD2. The CDR3 is 15 residues long. Germline V gene lookup returns CDR1 SGHTA and CDR2 FQGTGA. V lost 2 bases to trimming and J lost 3 bases; unmatched junction nucleotides: 3. This CDR3 reads CASSLGLAGTDTQYF. DNA of the CDR3: TGTGCCAGCAGCTTAGGGCTAGCGGGGACAGATACGCAGTATTTT.

This clone appeared a few times. The rearrangement links TRBV5-6 to TRBJ2-2; 10 nucleotides line up with TRBD2. Losses at the gene ends were 4 bases for V and 7 bases for J; bases not matched to a gene: 10. Germline CDR1 reads SGHDT; CDR2 reads YYEEEE. The CDR3 consists of 16 residues. The CDR3 reads CASSTPLAGDYGELFF. Written as DNA, the CDR3 is TGTGCCAGCAGCACACCCCTAGCGGGAGATTACGGGGAGCTGTTTTTT.

This chain joins TRBV28 and TRBJ2-1, with 9 positions matching TRBD2. This CDR3 spans 16 amino acids. The V gene end was trimmed by 3 bases and the J gene end by 6 bases; junction bases not matched to a gene: 9. The germline V gene has CDR1 MDHEN and CDR2 SYDVKM. Written as DNA, the CDR3 is TGTGCCAGCAGTTTGAGAGGAGCGGGAGGACTCAATGAGCAGTTCTTC. The encoded protein is CASSLRGAGGLNEQFF.

This chain links TRBV28 with TRBJ2-1; 8 bases agree with TRBD2. Germline CDR1 MDHEN, CDR2 SYDVKM. V was pared by 6 bases and J by 4 bases, with 11 bases of the junction left unmatched. CDR3 length equals 16 residues. CDR3 in DNA: TGTGCCAGCAGCGCCTCCGGGACTAGTGGATACAATGAGCAGTTCTTC. Protein sequence: CASSASGTSGYNEQFF.

CDR3 amino acids: CASSYSNRGGGGYTF. For the CDR3, the DNA is TGTGCCAGCAGTTACTCGAATCGGGGGGGCGGTGGCTACACCTTC. J is TRBJ1-2 and V is TRBV6-5; D might be TRBD1 (6 bases). V was trimmed by 0 bases and J by 7 bases, leaving 15 bases between them. The CDR3 length is 15 residues. Germline V CDR1 and CDR2: MNHEY, SVGAGI.

The chain has TRBV4-2 and TRBJ2-1; TRBD2 might be the D (6 bases). The CDR3 is 15 residues long. Germline V gene sequence: CDR1 LGHNA, CDR2 YNFKEQ. V was pared by 5 bases and J by 0 bases, with 11 bases between. This CDR3 reads CASSTPGLSYNEQFF. The CDR3 nucleotides are TGTGCCAGCAGCACACCGGGACTCTCCTACAATGAGCAGTTCTTC.